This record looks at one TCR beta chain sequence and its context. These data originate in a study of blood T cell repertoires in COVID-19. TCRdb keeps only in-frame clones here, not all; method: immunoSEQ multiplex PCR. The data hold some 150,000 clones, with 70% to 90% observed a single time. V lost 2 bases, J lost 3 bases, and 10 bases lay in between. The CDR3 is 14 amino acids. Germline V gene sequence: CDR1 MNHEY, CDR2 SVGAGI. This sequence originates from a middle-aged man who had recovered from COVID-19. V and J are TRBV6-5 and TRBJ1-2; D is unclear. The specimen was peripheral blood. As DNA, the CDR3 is TGTGCCAGCAGTTACGGGCAGTTGGACTATGGCTACACCTTC. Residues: CASSYGQLDYGYTF.